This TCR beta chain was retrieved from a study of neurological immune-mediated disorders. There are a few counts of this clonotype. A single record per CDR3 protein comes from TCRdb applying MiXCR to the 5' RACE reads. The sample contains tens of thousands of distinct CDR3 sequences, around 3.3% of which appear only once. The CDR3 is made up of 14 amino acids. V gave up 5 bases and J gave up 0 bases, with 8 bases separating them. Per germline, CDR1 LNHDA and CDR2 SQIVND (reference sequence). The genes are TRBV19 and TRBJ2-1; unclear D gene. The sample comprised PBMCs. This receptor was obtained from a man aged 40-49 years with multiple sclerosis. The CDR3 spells CASSPASSYNEQFF. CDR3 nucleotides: TGTGCCAGTAGTCCAGCTAGCTCCTACAATGAGCAGTTCTTC.